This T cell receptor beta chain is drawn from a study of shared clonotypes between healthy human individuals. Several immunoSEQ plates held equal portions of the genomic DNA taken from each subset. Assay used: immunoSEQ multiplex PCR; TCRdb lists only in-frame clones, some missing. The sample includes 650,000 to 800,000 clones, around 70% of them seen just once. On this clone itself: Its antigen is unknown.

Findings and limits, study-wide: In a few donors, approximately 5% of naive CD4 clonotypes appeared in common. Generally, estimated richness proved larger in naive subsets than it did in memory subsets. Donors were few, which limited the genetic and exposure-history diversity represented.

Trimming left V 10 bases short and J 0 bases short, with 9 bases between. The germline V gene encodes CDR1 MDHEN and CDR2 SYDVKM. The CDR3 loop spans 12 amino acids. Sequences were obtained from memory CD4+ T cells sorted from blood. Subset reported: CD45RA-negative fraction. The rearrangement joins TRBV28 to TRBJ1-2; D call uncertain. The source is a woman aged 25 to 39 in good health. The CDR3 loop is CAIQHTNYGYTF. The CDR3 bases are TGTGCCATCCAGCACACTAACTATGGCTACACCTTC.